Listed below are T cell receptor beta chains from one sample, sequenced in a study of blood T cell repertoires in COVID-19. Produced via immunoSEQ multiplex PCR; TCRdb's table is partial and in-frame only. The sample includes around 150,000 clones, 84% of them seen just once. The sequencing input was peripheral blood. All receptors come from a man in his 70s with acute or convalescent COVID-19. CDR3s include the opening cysteine and the closing phenylalanine or tryptophan. A D gene is named only where the DNA matches it firmly. Clone size is stated in some rows and not others, as once, few, many or a class when expanded.

>TRBV12-5|TRBD1|NA|TRBJ1-5
TGTGCTAGTGGTCACTCGGACAGGGAGCAGCCCCAGCATTTT
CASGHSDREQPQHF
>TRBV7-3|NA|NA|TRBJ1-6
TGTGCCAGCAGCCAAAGGGGGGGTTATAATTCACCCCTCCACTTT
CASSQRGGYNSPLHF
>TRBV24-1|NA|NA|TRBJ1-6
TGTGCCACCAGTGGCCTTGAAAGGACAATGATCGGGAGCTCCTATAATTCACCCCTCCACTTT
CATSGLERTMIGSSYNSPLHF
>TRBV19|TRBD2|NA|TRBJ2-3
TGTGCCAGTAGCCCCGGTGGAGCGGGGGGGCAAGTAGATACGCAGTATTTT
CASSPGGAGGQVDTQYF
>TRBV28|TRBD2|NA|TRBJ2-5
TGTGCCAGCAGTGCCCCTTCAGTGGGGGGGGAGACCCAGTACTTC
CASSAPSVGGETQYF
>TRBV5-1|TRBD1|once|TRBJ2-7
TGCGCCAGCAGCTTGGGGGGACAGCTCTACGAGCAGTACTTC
CASSLGGQLYEQYF
>TRBV3-1/TRBV3-2|NA|NA|TRBJ1-5
TGTGCCAGCAGCCAAGGGCCCGAGCCCCAGCATTTT
CASSQGPEPQHF
>TRBV29-1|TRBD2|NA|TRBJ2-3
TGCAGCGTTTCCAACCCCCTAGCGGGAGGGCCGCTTTTCAGCACAGATACGCAGTATTTT
CSVSNPLAGGPLFSTDTQYF
>TRBV5-1|TRBD2|NA|TRBJ2-7
TGCGCCAGCAGCTTCGCCCTAGCGGGAACCTACGAGCAGTACTTC
CASSFALAGTYEQYF
>TRBV7-2|NA|NA|TRBJ1-5
TGTGCCAGCAGCTTAGGGACAAATAGCAATCAGCCCCAGCATTTT
CASSLGTNSNQPQHF
>TRBV7-3|NA|NA|TRBJ1-1
TGTGCCAGCAGCCTCGGCGGAGAGGCTGAAGCTTTCTTT
CASSLGGEAEAFF
>TRBV6-1|TRBD1|NA|TRBJ1-2
TGTGCCAGCAGTGAAGCAGGGGGCTCTGGTTATGGCTACACCTTC
CASSEAGGSGYGYTF
>TRBV28|NA|few|TRBJ1-2
TGTGCCAGCAGTCTAATTGGTCCCAGGGATGGCTACACCTTC
CASSLIGPRDGYTF
>TRBV18|TRBD1|NA|TRBJ1-5
TGTGCCAGCTCACGGACAGGGAGGGACCAGCCCCAGCATTTT
CASSRTGRDQPQHF
>TRBV28|TRBD1|NA|TRBJ2-7
TGTGCCAGCAGTCCAGGACAGGTGAACTTCTACGAGCAGTACTTC
CASSPGQVNFYEQYF
>TRBV19|TRBD1|NA|TRBJ1-5
TGTGCCAGTAGTCCTCAAGACAGGGTTAGCAATCAGCCCCAGCATTTT
CASSPQDRVSNQPQHF
>TRBV11-2|NA|NA|TRBJ2-7
TGTGCCAGCAGCTTCCAGGGGTACTACGAGCAGTACTTC
CASSFQGYYEQYF
>TRBV6-5|TRBD1|NA|TRBJ1-5
TGTGCCAGCAACCTCAACAGGGGTAACAATCAGCCCCAGCATTTT
CASNLNRGNNQPQHF
>TRBV9|NA|NA|TRBJ2-6
TGTGCCAGCAGCGATAAGAAGCCGGGACAAGGTGGCTCTGGGGCCAACGTCCTGACTTTC
CASSDKKPGQGGSGANVLTF
>TRBV11-2|NA|NA|TRBJ2-7
TGTGCCAGCAGCTTAGATCCCGGTCCGGGATACGAGCAGTACTTC
CASSLDPGPGYEQYF
>TRBV19|NA|few|TRBJ1-2
TGTGCCAGTAGTATAGCGGCAGGCCTTCCCTATGGCTACACCTTC
CASSIAAGLPYGYTF
>TRBV5-5|NA|NA|TRBJ2-3
TGTGCCAGCAGCCTTAACACCGCAGATACGCAGTATTTT
CASSLNTADTQYF
>TRBV6-5|TRBD1|NA|TRBJ2-7
TGTGCCAGCAGACGGACAGGCACGGCCTACGAGCAGTACTTC
CASRRTGTAYEQYF
>TRBV3-1/TRBV3-2|NA|NA|TRBJ1-1
TGTGCCAGCAGCCAGTTTCTAACGAACACTGAAGCTTTCTTT
CASSQFLTNTEAFF
>TRBV28|TRBD1|NA|TRBJ2-2
TGTGCCAGCAGTCTCCGACAGGGTGGCACTCTTTCCTTTCGTAGGGAGCTGTTTTTT
CASSLRQGGTLSFRRELFF
>TRBV5-1|TRBD1|few|TRBJ1-2
TGCGCCAGCAGCCGTGGTCTTGGGACAGGGGACTATGGCTACACCTTC
CASSRGLGTGDYGYTF
>TRBV28|NA|NA|TRBJ1-6
TGTGCCAGCAGTTCAAGGAGGTCACCCCTCCACTTT
CASSSRRSPLHF
>TRBV10-3|TRBD1|once|TRBJ2-7
TGTGCCATCAGTGTAGGTGCGGGGACAGGGGCCCCGGGGGAGCAGTACTTC
CAISVGAGTGAPGEQYF
>TRBV11-3|TRBD1|NA|TRBJ2-1
TGTGCCAGCAGCCGAAACGACAGGGATGAGCAGTTCTTC
CASSRNDRDEQFF
>TRBV5-4|NA|NA|TRBJ2-1
TGTGCCAGCATCCAGGACTATTACTCCTACAATGAGCAGTTCTTC
CASIQDYYSYNEQFF
>TRBV19|TRBD1|NA|TRBJ1-2
TGTGCCAGTAGTATTACAGGGGGCGCGTCGGGCTACACCTTC
CASSITGGASGYTF
>TRBV19|NA|NA|TRBJ1-4
TGTGCCAGTAGTATCCAGGGATTCCCAAAACTGTTTTTT
CASSIQGFPKLFF
>TRBV11-2|TRBD2|NA|TRBJ2-3
TGTGCCAGCAGCTACGGCCTAGCGGCAGATACGCAGTATTTT
CASSYGLAADTQYF
>TRBV27|TRBD1|NA|TRBJ2-2
TGTGCCAGCAGTGCCCCCCCCAAACCGGGACAGCTCGCGAACACCGGGAAGCTGTTTTTT
CASSAPPKPGQLANTGKLFF
>TRBV7-2|NA|NA|TRBJ2-5
TGTGCCAGCAGCTACCAGCCGGGGACCCAGTACTTC
CASSYQPGTQYF
>TRBV3-1/TRBV3-2|NA|NA|TRBJ1-3
TGTGCCAGCAGCCAGGGAGTTGGAAACACCATATATTTT
CASSQGVGNTIYF
>TRBV9|TRBD1|NA|TRBJ2-5
TGTGCCAGCAGCGTAGGGACAGGGGCGTTCCAAGAGACCCAGTACTTC
CASSVGTGAFQETQYF
>TRBV5-1|NA|NA|TRBJ1-2
TGCGCCAGCAGCTACGAGGCGGGGTCATCTAGCTATGGCTACACCTTC
CASSYEAGSSSYGYTF
>TRBV20-1|NA|NA|TRBJ2-5
TGCAGTGTCCCGTTACTTATTGTCCAGTACTTC
CSVPLLIVQYF
>TRBV15|NA|NA|TRBJ2-5
TGTGCCACCAGCAGAGATGGGGTCAGGGAAGAGACCCAGTACTTC
CATSRDGVREETQYF
>TRBV14|TRBD1|once|TRBJ2-2
TGTGCCAGCAGCCAAGGACAGGGTTACACCGGGGAGCTGTTTTTT
CASSQGQGYTGELFF
>TRBV21-1|NA|NA|TRBJ2-7
TGTGCCAGCAGCACCTGCCTTTTGGGACAGGGGAACTACGAGCAGTACTTC
CASSTCLLGQGNYEQYF
>TRBV4-2|TRBD1|few|TRBJ2-1
TGTGCCAGCAGCCAAGGGACCGGGACAGGGATATACAATGAGCAGTTCTTC
CASSQGTGTGIYNEQFF
>TRBV27|NA|NA|TRBJ1-5
TGTGCCAGCAGTCTACCTGACTTGACAGGAGTTTATAGCAATCAGCCCCAGCATTTT
CASSLPDLTGVYSNQPQHF
>TRBV28|TRBD1|NA|TRBJ2-3
TGTGCCAGCAGTTGGGGGACAGGGGGCACAGATACGCAGTATTTT
CASSWGTGGTDTQYF
>TRBV4-2|NA|NA|TRBJ1-3
TGTGCCAGCAGCCAAGTGGGGGGGCAAAACGCTGGAAACACCATATATTTT
CASSQVGGQNAGNTIYF
>TRBV11-3|TRBD1|NA|TRBJ2-1
TGTGCCAGCAGCAACCCGGGACAGCGGACCAATGAGCAGTTCTTC
CASSNPGQRTNEQFF
>TRBV7-7|TRBD2|NA|TRBJ2-5
TGTGCTAGCGGGGCGGGGCAAGAGACCCAGTACTTC
CASGAGQETQYF
>TRBV5-4|NA|NA|TRBJ1-2
TGTGCCAGCACCCCCGCGGGGGGGGAGCTCGGTGGCTACACCTTC
CASTPAGGELGGYTF
>TRBV5-4|TRBD1|NA|TRBJ1-5
TGTGCCAGCAGCGCAGGGGGTTGGGATCAGCCCCAGCATTTT
CASSAGGWDQPQHF
>TRBV5-1|NA|NA|TRBJ1-1
TGCGCCAGCAGCCCGGACAGTTACACTGAAGCTTTCTTT
CASSPDSYTEAFF
>TRBV5-4|NA|NA|TRBJ1-5
TGTGCCAGCAGCTTGGGGATGGGCAGCAATCAGCCCCAGCATTTT
CASSLGMGSNQPQHF
>TRBV27|TRBD2|NA|TRBJ2-3
TGTGCCAGCAGCACTTTAACTAGCGGACACACAGATACGCAGTATTTT
CASSTLTSGHTDTQYF
>TRBV6-6|NA|NA|TRBJ1-2
TGTGCCAGCAGTGGTCCGGAGTGGCTTCGTGCCCCCCGGCTCTTC
CASSGPEWLRAPRLF
>TRBV7-2|TRBD1|NA|TRBJ1-1
TGTGCCAGCAGCCCCCGGACAGGGGGGACCACTGAAGCTTTCTTT
CASSPRTGGTTEAFF
>TRBV11-2|NA|NA|TRBJ1-1
TGTGCCAGCAGCTTAGGCTCAGTTGAAGCTTTCTTT
CASSLGSVEAFF